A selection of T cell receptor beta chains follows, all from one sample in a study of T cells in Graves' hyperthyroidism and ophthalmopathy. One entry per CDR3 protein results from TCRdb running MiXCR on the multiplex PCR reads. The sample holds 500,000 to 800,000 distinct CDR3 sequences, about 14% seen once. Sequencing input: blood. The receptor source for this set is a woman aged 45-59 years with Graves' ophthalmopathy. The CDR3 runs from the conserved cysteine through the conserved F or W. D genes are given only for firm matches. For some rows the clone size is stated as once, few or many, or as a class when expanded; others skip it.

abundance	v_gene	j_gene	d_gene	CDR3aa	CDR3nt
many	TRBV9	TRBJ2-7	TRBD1	CASSVGGGGTGSYEQYF	TGTGCCAGCAGCGTAGGCGGTGGCGGGACAGGGTCCTACGAGCAGTACTTC
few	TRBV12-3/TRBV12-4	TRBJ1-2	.	CASSSGGSYGYTF	TGTGCCAGCAGTTCCGGGGGGTCCTATGGCTACACCTTC
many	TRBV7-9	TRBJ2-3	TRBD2	CASSFGLAGGRDTQYF	TGTGCCAGCAGTTTCGGACTAGCGGGAGGACGTGATACGCAGTATTTT
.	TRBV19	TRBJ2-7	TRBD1	CASSDRDRENYEQYF	TGTGCCAGTAGCGACCGGGACAGGGAAAACTACGAGCAGTACTTC
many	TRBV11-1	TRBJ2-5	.	CASSLARASGTQYF	TGTGCCAGCAGCTTAGCGCGGGCCTCGGGGACCCAGTACTTC
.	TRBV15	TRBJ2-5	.	CATSPGEETQYF	TGTGCCACCAGCCCCGGTGAGGAGACCCAGTACTTC
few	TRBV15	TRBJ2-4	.	CATQQKDSKNIQYF	TGTGCCACCCAGCAAAAGGACAGTAAAAACATTCAGTACTTC
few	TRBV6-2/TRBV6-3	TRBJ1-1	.	CASYGAAATEAFF	TGTGCCAGCTATGGTGCAGCGGCTACTGAAGCTTTCTTT
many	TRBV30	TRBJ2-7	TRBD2	CAWKVAGGVEQYF	TGTGCCTGGAAGGTAGCGGGAGGTGTCGAGCAGTACTTC
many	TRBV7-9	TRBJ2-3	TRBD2	CASSLASTSGDTDTQYF	TGTGCCAGCAGCTTAGCATCGACTAGCGGGGACACAGATACGCAGTATTTT
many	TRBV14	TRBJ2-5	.	CASSQDTLAETQYF	TGTGCCAGCAGCCAAGATACCCTGGCGGAGACCCAGTACTTC
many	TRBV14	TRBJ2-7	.	CASSARDGLFYEQYF	TGTGCCAGCAGCGCCCGGGACGGGTTATTCTACGAGCAGTACTTC
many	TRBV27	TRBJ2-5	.	CASSLSPRGDQETQYF	TGTGCCAGCAGTTTATCGCCCAGGGGGGACCAAGAGACCCAGTACTTC
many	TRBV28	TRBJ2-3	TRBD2	CASSFTPSTSLAHTQYF	TGTGCCAGCAGTTTTACCCCTTCGACTAGCCTTGCTCATACGCAGTATTTT
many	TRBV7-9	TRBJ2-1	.	CASTRANEQFF	TGTGCCAGCACCAGGGCCAATGAGCAGTTCTTC
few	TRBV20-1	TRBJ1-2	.	CSAKQVGDGYTF	TGCAGTGCTAAACAAGTTGGGGATGGCTACACCTTC
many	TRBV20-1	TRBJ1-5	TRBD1	CSARGGKLNRGGNQPQHF	TGCAGTGCTAGAGGTGGAAAACTCAACAGGGGTGGGAATCAGCCCCAGCATTTT
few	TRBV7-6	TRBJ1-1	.	CASSSTAGGDTEAFF	TGTGCCAGCAGCTCTACAGCGGGGGGGGACACTGAAGCTTTCTTT
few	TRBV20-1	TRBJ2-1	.	CSARDRSGFASYNEQFF	TGCAGTGCTAGAGATAGGAGCGGGTTTGCGTCCTACAATGAGCAGTTCTTC
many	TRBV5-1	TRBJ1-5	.	CASSSDGDSNQPQHF	TGCGCCAGCAGCTCGGACGGTGATAGCAATCAGCCCCAGCATTTT
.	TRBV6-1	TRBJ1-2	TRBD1	CASSGPTGLGYGYTF	TGTGCCAGCAGTGGCCCGACAGGGTTAGGCTATGGCTACACCTTC